These 9 T cell receptor beta chains originate from one sample sequenced in a study of graft-versus-host responses after intestinal transplantation. Antigens for these TCRs are unknown. Repertoires were generated with immunoSEQ multiplex PCR, while TCRdb's copy carries only in-frame clones and drops some. Altogether more than 90,000 clones are present, about 92% being singletons, with the ten largest covering 0.2% to 0.25%. The specimen was unstimulated CD4+ T cells sorted from spleen or lymph node cells, collected before transplant. These receptors all come from a human donor who was the organ donor for an intestinal transplant.

The chain employs TRBV11-2 and TRBJ2-7, with 10 bases matching TRBD2. The CDR3 loop spans 15 amino acids. Germline-derived CDR1 and CDR2 are SGHAT and FQNNGV. J was trimmed by 0 bases and V by 4 bases; bases with no gene match: 3. The CDR3 sequence: CASSWGLANSYEQYF. For the CDR3, the DNA is TGTGCCAGCAGCTGGGGACTAGCGAACTCCTACGAGCAGTACTTC.

The V and J genes are TRBV28 and TRBJ1-4; no firm D call. The V end lost 6 bases, the J end lost 8 bases, and 7 bases lay between the germline ends. Germline loops: CDR1 MDHEN, CDR2 SYDVKM. The CDR3 has 11 residues. Here the CDR3 DNA reads TGTGCCAGCAGGTACAACGAAAAACTGTTTTTT. Residues: CASRYNEKLFF.

The CDR3 is CASSRRSFQGETQYF. In DNA form, the CDR3 reads TGCGCCAGCAGCCGCCGGAGCTTCCAGGGGGAGACCCAGTACTTC. This chain uses TRBV4-1 with TRBJ2-5, with D tentatively TRBD1 (6 bases). Germline-derived CDR1 and CDR2 are MGHRA and YSYEKL. Trimming removed 4 bases at V and 5 bases at J, with 17 bases between. The CDR3 runs 15 residues.

V usage is TRBV4-3 and J usage is TRBJ1-5, with D unclear. The ends were cut back, 3 bases at V and 2 bases at J, with 8 bases in the middle. The germline V gene encodes CDR1 LGHNA and CDR2 YSLEER. The CDR3 covers 14 residues. The CDR3 sequence: CASSQGSRNQPQHF. CDR3 sequence (DNA): TGCGCCAGCAGCCAGGGGTCTCGCAATCAGCCCCAGCATTTT.

For the CDR3, the DNA is TGTGCTAGTGGTTTGGTACGGGGTCTAATGGGGTACAATGAGCAGTTCTTC. This gives the protein CASGLVRGLMGYNEQFF. V gene TRBV12-5 combines with J gene TRBJ2-1, with D possibly matching TRBD2 (5 bases). V gave up 0 bases and J gave up 4 bases, with 16 bases separating them. The CDR3 is made up of 17 amino acids. Germline loops: CDR1 LGHNT, CDR2 FRNRAP.

This chain uses TRBV7-2 with TRBJ2-6; D call uncertain. The CDR3 totals 16 residues. Germline V lookup: CDR1 SGHTA, CDR2 FQGNSA. With 5 bases removed from V and 4 bases from J, the gap between germline ends came to 15 bases. The chain's CDR3 is CASSPGPESGANVLTF. The CDR3 nucleotides are TGTGCCAGCAGCCCTGGACCCGAGTCAGGGGCCAACGTCCTGACTTTC.

The rearrangement uses TRBV21-1 and TRBJ2-7; TRBD2 reflects the table's D call only, with no check against the DNA. TRBV21-1 is assigned pseudogene status. The CDR3 is made up of 16 amino acids. The CDR3 region is CASSCPRELLSYEQYF. CDR3 coding DNA: TGTGCCAGCAGCTGTCCGCGGGAGTTACTTTCCTACGAGCAGTACTTC.

The chain joins TRBV5-4 to TRBJ2-1; tentatively, D is TRBD2 (5 bases). V was pared by 3 bases and J by 7 bases, with 14 bases between. CDR3 length: 14 residues. Germline V gene sequence: CDR1 SGHNT, CDR2 YYREEE (reference sequence). Here the CDR3 reads CASSSGGSTNEQFF. Written as DNA, the CDR3 is TGTGCCAGCAGCTCCGGTGGGAGTACGAATGAGCAGTTCTTC.

V usage is TRBV25-1 and J usage is TRBJ1-4; 7 bases align to TRBD1. The CDR3 runs 16 residues. The germline V gene encodes CDR1 MGHDK and CDR2 SYGVNS. V shed 2 bases and J 12 bases; nucleotides not matched to a gene: 15. Here the CDR3 DNA reads TGTGCCAGCAGTGAAAATGCAGGGGGACGCCCCGCCGAACTGTTTTTT. This gives the protein CASSENAGGRPAELFF.